This is a list of T cell receptor beta chains from one sample in a study of blood T cells in healthy people across ages. TCRdb itself ran the 5' RACE reads through MiXCR, one entry per CDR3 protein. Seen here are some 1.8 million distinct CDR3 sequences, 35% to 50% observed once, and the top ten hold under 25%. Sample: blood. The receptors here all came from a human donor in good health. Both conserved end residues are part of each CDR3. The D gene is left open where the match is weak. A clone size is listed for some rows: how often the clone was seen (once, few, many), or a class if it is expanded.

D	length	size	V	J	DNA	CDR3
-	16	-	TRBV14	TRBJ2-5	TGTGCCAGCAGCCAATACACGGGGGCGAGAGAAGAGACCCAGTACTTC	CASSQYTGAREETQYF
-	15	-	TRBV7-3	TRBJ2-1	TGTGCCAGCAGCCCCCAATTTAGTGGTTACAATGAGCAGTTCTTC	CASSPQFSGYNEQFF
-	17	-	TRBV2	TRBJ2-3	TGTGCCAGCAGTGAAGAGTTGAACACTGAAGGGGCAGATACGCAGTATTTT	CASSEELNTEGADTQYF
-	13	-	TRBV5-4	TRBJ2-7	TGTGCCAGCAGCCCCCCTCGGACGGAGGAGCAGTACTTC	CASSPPRTEEQYF
TRBD1	14	-	TRBV6-1	TRBJ2-7	TGTGCCAGCAGTGTTGACAGGGGACAGGACGAGCAGTACTTC	CASSVDRGQDEQYF
TRBD1	14	-	TRBV2	TRBJ2-3	TGTGCCAGCAGAGACAGGGGGAGCACAGATACGCAGTATTTT	CASRDRGSTDTQYF
-	12	few	TRBV20-1	TRBJ2-1	TGCAGTGCCCCAGTTGAATGGGATGAGCAGTTCTTC	CSAPVEWDEQFF
TRBD1	15	few	TRBV12-3/TRBV12-4	TRBJ2-2	TGTGCCAGCACCCGACAGGGGATGAACACCGGGGAGCTGTTTTTT	CASTRQGMNTGELFF
-	13	-	TRBV27	TRBJ2-1	TGTGCCAGCAGCCGACTCCGCGGCAATGAGCAGTTCTTC	CASSRLRGNEQFF
-	16	many	TRBV14	TRBJ1-2	TGTGCCAGCAGCTGGGCAGGTGGAGGGCCTAGTGGTGGCTACACCTTC	CASSWAGGGPSGGYTF
-	14	-	TRBV2	TRBJ1-2	TGTGCCAGCAGTTCAGGCCACCGGGGGAATGGCTACACCTTC	CASSSGHRGNGYTF
-	14	-	TRBV4-1	TRBJ2-3	TGCGCCAGCAGCCAAGAGACAGGTAGAGATACGCAGTATTTT	CASSQETGRDTQYF
-	12	few	TRBV20-1	TRBJ2-3	TGCAGTGGTGGCAGGGGCACAGATACGCAGTATTTT	CSGGRGTDTQYF
TRBD2	13	-	TRBV30	TRBJ2-4	TGTGCCTGGAGTGCTCCGGGGGGAAACATTCAGTACTTC	CAWSAPGGNIQYF
-	14	-	TRBV6-1	TRBJ2-7	TGTGCCAGCGGATACAGGGTAGGATCCTACGAGCAGTACTTC	CASGYRVGSYEQYF
TRBD1	16	-	TRBV9	TRBJ2-7	TGTGCCAGCAGCGTAGCCCAGCGACAGGGGGGCTACGAGCAGTACTTC	CASSVAQRQGGYEQYF
-	16	few	TRBV7-2	TRBJ2-5	TGTGCCAGCAGCTTAGGCCGTCGGCGGACACAAGAGACCCAGTACTTC	CASSLGRRRTQETQYF
-	15	-	TRBV4-1	TRBJ2-3	TGCGCCAGCAGCTCGGGACTTCAAACATTAGATACGCAGTATTTT	CASSSGLQTLDTQYF
-	12	-	TRBV20-1	TRBJ2-5	TGCAGTGCTTTCACGGTCCAAGAGACCCAGTACTTC	CSAFTVQETQYF
-	16	-	TRBV6-1	TRBJ2-5	TGTGCCAGCAGTGAGGGGTTACGACGGGGACAAGAGACCCAGTACTTC	CASSEGLRRGQETQYF
-	14	-	TRBV29-1	TRBJ1-1	TGCAGCGTTGAATCCTCGAGGGCCTACACTGAAGCTTTCTTT	CSVESSRAYTEAFF
-	16	-	TRBV7-8	TRBJ2-3	TGTGCCAGCAGCTTAGCGGGCGCGGGCCGCACAGATACGCAGTATTTT	CASSLAGAGRTDTQYF
-	15	-	TRBV5-1	TRBJ1-2	TGCGCCAGCAGCTTGGGCGGAGGTGGACCCTATGGCCACACCTTC	CASSLGGGGPYGHTF
-	15	-	TRBV4-1	TRBJ1-5	TGCGCCAGCAGCCAAGATGGACTGATCAATCAGCCCCAGCATTTT	CASSQDGLINQPQHF